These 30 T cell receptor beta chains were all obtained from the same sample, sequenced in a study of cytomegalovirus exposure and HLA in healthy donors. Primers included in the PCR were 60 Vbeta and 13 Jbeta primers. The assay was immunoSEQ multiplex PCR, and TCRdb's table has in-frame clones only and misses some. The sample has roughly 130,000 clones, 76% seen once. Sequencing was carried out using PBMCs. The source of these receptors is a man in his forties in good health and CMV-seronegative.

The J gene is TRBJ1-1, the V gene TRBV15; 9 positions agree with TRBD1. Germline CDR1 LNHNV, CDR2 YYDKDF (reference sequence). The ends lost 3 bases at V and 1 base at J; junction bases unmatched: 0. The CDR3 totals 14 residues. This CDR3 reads CATSRDRGNTEAFF. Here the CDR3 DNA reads TGTGCCACCAGCAGGGACAGGGGGAACACTGAAGCTTTCTTT.

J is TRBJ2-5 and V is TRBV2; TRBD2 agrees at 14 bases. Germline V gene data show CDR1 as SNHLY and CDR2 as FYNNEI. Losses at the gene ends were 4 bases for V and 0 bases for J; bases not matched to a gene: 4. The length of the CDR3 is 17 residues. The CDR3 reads CASSGGLAGENQETQYF. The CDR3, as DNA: TGTGCCAGCAGTGGGGGACTAGCGGGGGAAAACCAAGAGACCCAGTACTTC. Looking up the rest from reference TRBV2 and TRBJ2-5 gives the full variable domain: EPEVTQTPSHQVTQMGQEVILRCVPISNHLYFYWYRQILGQKVEFLVSFYNNEISEKSEIFDDQFSVERPDGSNFTLKIRSTKLEDSAMYFCASSGGLAGENQETQYFGPGTRLLVL.

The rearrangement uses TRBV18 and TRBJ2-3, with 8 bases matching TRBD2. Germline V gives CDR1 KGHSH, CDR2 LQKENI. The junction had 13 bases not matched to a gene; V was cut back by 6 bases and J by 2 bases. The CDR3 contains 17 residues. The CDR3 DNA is TGTGCCAGCTCCCCAGGGCGAGCGGGAGACCACACAGATACGCAGTATTTT. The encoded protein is CASSPGRAGDHTDTQYF. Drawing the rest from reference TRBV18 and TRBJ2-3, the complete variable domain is NAGVMQNPRHLVRRRGQEARLRCSPMKGHSHVYWYRQLPEEGLKFMVYLQKENIIDESGMPKERFSAEFPKEGPSILRIQQVVRGDSAAYFCASSPGRAGDHTDTQYFGPGTRLTVL.

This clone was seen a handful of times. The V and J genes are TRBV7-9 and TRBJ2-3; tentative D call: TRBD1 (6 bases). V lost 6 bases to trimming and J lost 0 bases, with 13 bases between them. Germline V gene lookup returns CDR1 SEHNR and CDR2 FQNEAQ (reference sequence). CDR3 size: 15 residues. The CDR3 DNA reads TGTGCCAGCAGTTTGGACAGTTTTAGCACAGATACGCAGTATTTT. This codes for CASSLDSFSTDTQYF.

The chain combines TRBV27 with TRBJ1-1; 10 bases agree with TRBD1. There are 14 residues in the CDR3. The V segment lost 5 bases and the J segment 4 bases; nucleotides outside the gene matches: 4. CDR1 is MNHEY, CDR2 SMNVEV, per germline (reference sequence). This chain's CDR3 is CASSPWDRGTEAFF. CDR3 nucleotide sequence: TGTGCCAGCAGTCCGTGGGACAGGGGCACTGAAGCTTTCTTT.

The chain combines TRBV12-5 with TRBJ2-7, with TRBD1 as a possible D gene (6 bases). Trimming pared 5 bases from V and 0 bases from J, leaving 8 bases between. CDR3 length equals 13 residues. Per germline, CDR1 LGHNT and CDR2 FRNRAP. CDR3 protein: CASGVDSSYEQYF. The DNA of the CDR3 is TGTGCTAGTGGTGTGGACAGCTCCTACGAGCAGTACTTC.

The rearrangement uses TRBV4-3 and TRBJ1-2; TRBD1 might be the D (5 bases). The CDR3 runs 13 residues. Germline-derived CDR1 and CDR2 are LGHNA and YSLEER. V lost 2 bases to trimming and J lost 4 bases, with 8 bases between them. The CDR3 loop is CASSQTGAYGYTF. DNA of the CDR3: TGCGCCAGCAGCCAAACAGGTGCCTATGGCTACACCTTC.

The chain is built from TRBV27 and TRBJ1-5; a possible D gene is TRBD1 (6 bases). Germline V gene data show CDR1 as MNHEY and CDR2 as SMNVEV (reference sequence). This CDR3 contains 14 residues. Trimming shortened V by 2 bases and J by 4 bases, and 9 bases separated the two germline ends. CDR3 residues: CASSLTGHNQPQHF. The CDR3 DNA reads TGTGCCAGCAGTTTAACAGGGCATAATCAGCCCCAGCATTTT.

CDR3 nucleotides: TGTGCCAGCAGTTTTATCGACAGAGATAGTTCACCCCTCCACTTT. Its translation is CASSFIDRDSSPLHF. V and J are TRBV6-5 and TRBJ1-6; D might be TRBD1 (5 bases). V was cut by 4 bases and J by 9 bases, with 16 bases left in between. The CDR3 covers 15 residues. Per the germline V gene, CDR1 is MNHEY and CDR2 is SVGAGI.

The CDR3 sequence: CASSQVGGRGPYEQYF. DNA for the CDR3: TGCGCCAGCAGCCAAGTGGGGGGACGCGGCCCCTACGAGCAGTACTTC. The chain recombines TRBV4-1 with TRBJ2-7; possible D gene TRBD2, 6 bases. Trimming shortened V by 1 base and J by 2 bases, and 15 bases separated the two germline ends. The germline V gene encodes CDR1 MGHRA and CDR2 YSYEKL. The CDR3 is 16 residues long.

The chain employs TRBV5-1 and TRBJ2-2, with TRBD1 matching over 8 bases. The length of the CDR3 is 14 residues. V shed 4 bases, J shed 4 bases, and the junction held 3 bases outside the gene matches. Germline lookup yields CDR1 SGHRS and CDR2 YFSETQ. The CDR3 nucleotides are TGCGCCAGCAGCGAGGGACAGGCCACCGGGGAGCTGTTTTTT. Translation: CASSEGQATGELFF.

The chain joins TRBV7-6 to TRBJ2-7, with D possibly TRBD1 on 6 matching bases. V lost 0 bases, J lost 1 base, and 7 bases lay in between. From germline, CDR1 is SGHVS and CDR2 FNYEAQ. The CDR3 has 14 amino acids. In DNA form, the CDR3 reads TGTGCCAGCAGCTTAGCTGGACAGTCCTACGAGCAGTACTTC. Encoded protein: CASSLAGQSYEQYF. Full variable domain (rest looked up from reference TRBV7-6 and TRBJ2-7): GAGVSQSPRYKVTKRGQDVALRCDPISGHVSLYWYRQALGQGPEFLTYFNYEAQQDKSGLPNDRFSAERPEGSISTLTIQRTEQRDSAMYRCASSLAGQSYEQYFGPGTRLTVT.

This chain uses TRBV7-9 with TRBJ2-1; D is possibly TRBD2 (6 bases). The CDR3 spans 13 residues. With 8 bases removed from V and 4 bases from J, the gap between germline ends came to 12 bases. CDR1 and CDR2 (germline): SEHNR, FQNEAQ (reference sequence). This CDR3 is CASAASVYNEQFF. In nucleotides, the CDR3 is TGTGCCAGCGCCGCTAGCGTATACAATGAGCAGTTCTTC.

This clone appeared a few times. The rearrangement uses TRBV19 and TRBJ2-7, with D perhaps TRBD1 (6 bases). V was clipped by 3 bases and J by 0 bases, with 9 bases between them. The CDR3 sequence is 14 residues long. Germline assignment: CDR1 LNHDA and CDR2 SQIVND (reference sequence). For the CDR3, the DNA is TGTGCCAGTAGTATTCAGGACAGCTCCTACGAGCAGTACTTC. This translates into CASSIQDSSYEQYF.

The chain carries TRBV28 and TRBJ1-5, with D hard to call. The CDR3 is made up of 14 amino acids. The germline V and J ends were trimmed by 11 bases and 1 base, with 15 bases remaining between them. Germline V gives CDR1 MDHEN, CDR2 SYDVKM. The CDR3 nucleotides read TGTGCCGTCATGTGGGCCTCAAGCAATCAGCCCCAGCATTTT. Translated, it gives CAVMWASSNQPQHF.

CDR3 nucleotide sequence: TGTGCCAGCAGCCCGAGGGGGCAGTTCTATGGCTACACCTTC. This codes for CASSPRGQFYGYTF. The chain links TRBV27 to TRBJ1-2; 7 nucleotides line up with TRBD1. Germline values: CDR1 MNHEY, CDR2 SMNVEV (reference sequence). Losses at the gene ends were 6 bases for V and 4 bases for J; bases not matched to a gene: 8. CDR3 size: 14 residues.

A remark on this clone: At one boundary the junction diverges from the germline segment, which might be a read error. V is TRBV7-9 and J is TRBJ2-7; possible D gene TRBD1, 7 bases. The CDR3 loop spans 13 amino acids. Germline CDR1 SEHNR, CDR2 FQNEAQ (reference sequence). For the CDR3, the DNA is TGTTCCAGCAGCTTATCCCAGGGGGGCGAGCAGTACTTC. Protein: CSSSLSQGGEQYF.

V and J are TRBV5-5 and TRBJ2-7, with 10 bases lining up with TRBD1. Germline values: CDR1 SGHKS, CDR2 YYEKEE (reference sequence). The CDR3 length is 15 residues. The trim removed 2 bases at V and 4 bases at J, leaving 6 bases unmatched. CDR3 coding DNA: TGTGCCAGCAGCTTCCGACAGGGGGCGGTGTACGAGCAGTACTTC. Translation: CASSFRQGAVYEQYF.

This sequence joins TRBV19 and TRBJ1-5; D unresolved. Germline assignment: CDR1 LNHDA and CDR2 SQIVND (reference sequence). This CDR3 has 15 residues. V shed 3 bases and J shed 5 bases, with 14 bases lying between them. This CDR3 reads CASSIGRRGDQPQHF. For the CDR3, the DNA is TGTGCCAGTAGTATCGGACGGCGGGGAGATCAGCCCCAGCATTTT.

The CDR3 DNA reads TGTGCCAGTAGTATTTGGGAGGGGACCAATGAGCAGTTCTTC. It is translated as CASSIWEGTNEQFF. The chain uses TRBV19 and TRBJ2-1, with TRBD2 matching 7 bases. CDR1 and CDR2 (germline): LNHDA, SQIVND (reference sequence). The CDR3 contains 14 residues. Trimming at V came to 3 bases and at J to 6 bases, leaving 5 bases not matched to a gene.

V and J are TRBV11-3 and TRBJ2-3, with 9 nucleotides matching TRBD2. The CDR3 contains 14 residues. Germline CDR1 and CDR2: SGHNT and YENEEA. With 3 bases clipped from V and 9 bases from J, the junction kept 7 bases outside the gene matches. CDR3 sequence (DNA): TGTGCCAGCAGCTTCTCCGGGACTAGCCTCACGCAGTATTTT. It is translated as CASSFSGTSLTQYF.

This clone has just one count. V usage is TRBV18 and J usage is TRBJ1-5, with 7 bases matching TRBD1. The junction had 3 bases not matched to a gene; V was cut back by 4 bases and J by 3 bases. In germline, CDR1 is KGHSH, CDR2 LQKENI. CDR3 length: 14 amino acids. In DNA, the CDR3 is TGTGCCAGCTCACTGGGACAGCACAATCAGCCCCAGCATTTT. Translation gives CASSLGQHNQPQHF.

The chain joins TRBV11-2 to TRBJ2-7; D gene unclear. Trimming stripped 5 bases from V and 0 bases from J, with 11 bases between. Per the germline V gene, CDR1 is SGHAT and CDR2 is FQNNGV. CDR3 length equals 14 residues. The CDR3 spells CASSPRHDSYEQYF. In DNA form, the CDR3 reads TGTGCCAGCAGCCCGCGTCACGACTCCTACGAGCAGTACTTC. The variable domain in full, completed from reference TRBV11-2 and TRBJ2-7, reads EAGVAQSPRYKIIEKRQSVAFWCNPISGHATLYWYQQILGQGPKLLIQFQNNGVVDDSQLPKDRFSAERLKGVDSTLKIQPAKLEDSAVYLCASSPRHDSYEQYFGPGTRLTVT.

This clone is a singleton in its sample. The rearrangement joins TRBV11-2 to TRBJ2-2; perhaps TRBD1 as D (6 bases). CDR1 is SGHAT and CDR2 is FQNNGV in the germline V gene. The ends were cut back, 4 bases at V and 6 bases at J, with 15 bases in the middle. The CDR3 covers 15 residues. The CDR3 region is CASSSLQGPPGELFF. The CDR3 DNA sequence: TGTGCCAGCAGCTCCCTTCAGGGGCCCCCCGGGGAGCTGTTTTTT. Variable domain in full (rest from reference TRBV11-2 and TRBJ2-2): EAGVAQSPRYKIIEKRQSVAFWCNPISGHATLYWYQQILGQGPKLLIQFQNNGVVDDSQLPKDRFSAERLKGVDSTLKIQPAKLEDSAVYLCASSSLQGPPGELFFGEGSRLTVL.

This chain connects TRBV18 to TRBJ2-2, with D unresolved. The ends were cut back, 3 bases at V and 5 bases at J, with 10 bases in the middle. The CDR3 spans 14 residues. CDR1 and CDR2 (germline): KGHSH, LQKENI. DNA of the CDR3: TGTGCCAGCTCACCTCCCCCGGAGACCGGGGAGCTGTTTTTT. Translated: CASSPPPETGELFF. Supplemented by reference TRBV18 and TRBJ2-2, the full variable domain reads NAGVMQNPRHLVRRRGQEARLRCSPMKGHSHVYWYRQLPEEGLKFMVYLQKENIIDESGMPKERFSAEFPKEGPSILRIQQVVRGDSAAYFCASSPPPETGELFFGEGSRLTVL.

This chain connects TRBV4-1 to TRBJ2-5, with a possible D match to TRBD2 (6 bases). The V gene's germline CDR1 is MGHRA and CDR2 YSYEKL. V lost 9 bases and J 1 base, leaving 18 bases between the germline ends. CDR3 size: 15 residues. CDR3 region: CASTNHEGLQETQYF. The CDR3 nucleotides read TGCGCCAGTACCAATCATGAGGGACTCCAAGAGACCCAGTACTTC.

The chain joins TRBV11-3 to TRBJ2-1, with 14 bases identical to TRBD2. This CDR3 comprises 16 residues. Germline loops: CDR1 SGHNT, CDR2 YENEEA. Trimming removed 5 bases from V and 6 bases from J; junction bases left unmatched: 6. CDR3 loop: CASSPGLAGGGNEQFF. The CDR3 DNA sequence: TGTGCCAGCAGCCCTGGACTAGCGGGAGGAGGCAATGAGCAGTTCTTC.

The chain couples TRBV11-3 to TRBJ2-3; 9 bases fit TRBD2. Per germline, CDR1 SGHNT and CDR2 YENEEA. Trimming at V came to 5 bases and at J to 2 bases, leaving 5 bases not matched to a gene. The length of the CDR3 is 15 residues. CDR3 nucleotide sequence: TGTGCCAGCAGCCCGAGACTAGCGGACACAGATACGCAGTATTTT. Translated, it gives CASSPRLADTDTQYF.

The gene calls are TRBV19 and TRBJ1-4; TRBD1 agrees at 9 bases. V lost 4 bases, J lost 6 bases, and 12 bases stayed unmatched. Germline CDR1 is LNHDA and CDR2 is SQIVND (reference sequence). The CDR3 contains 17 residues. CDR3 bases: TGTGCCAGTAGTAAGAGGGCCTCCGGGACAGGGTATGAAAAACTGTTTTTT. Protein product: CASSKRASGTGYEKLFF.

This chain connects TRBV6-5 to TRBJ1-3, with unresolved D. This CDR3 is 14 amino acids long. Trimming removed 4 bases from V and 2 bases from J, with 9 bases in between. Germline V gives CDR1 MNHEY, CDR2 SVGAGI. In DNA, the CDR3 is TGTGCCAGCAGTTTCACCGGGACTGGAAACACCATATATTTT. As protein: CASSFTGTGNTIYF.